This T cell receptor (beta chain) was profiled in a study of T cells in tuberculosis. For the study at large: The T cells targeted glucose monomycolate, a mycobacterial lipid, via CD1B.

Sequencing of TCR-alpha and TCR-beta chains was unpaired. TCRdb's table, derived via immunoSEQ multiplex PCR, lists solely in-frame clones and lacks some. The sample lists nearly 60,000 clones, around 90% occurring once. Study outcomes and limitations: Low-affinity CD1B-GMM tetramer-binding T cells may have been missed.

Sorting used thawed, overnight-rested PBMC stained with anti-CD3, a viability dye and GMM-loaded CD1B tetramer. The CD1B tetramers carried C32 glucose monomycolate purified from Rhodococcus equi. Before cryopreservation, the sorted PBMC lost their CD14-expressing monocytes. The TCR was taken from an adult woman with latent tuberculosis. Source material: CD1b-GMM tetramer-negative cells sorted from PBMCs.

CDR3 amino acids: CASSPGQFNSYNEQFF. Here the CDR3 DNA reads TGTGCCAGCAGCCCTGGACAGTTCAACTCCTACAATGAGCAGTTCTTC. V is TRBV11-1 and J is TRBJ2-1; D perhaps matches TRBD1 (6 bases). Germline loops: CDR1 SGHAT, CDR2 FQDESV (reference sequence). Trimming pared 5 bases from V and 0 bases from J, leaving 14 bases between. The CDR3 runs 16 residues. Variable domain in full (rest from reference TRBV11-1 and TRBJ2-1): EAEVAQSPRYKITEKSQAVAFWCDPISGHATLYWYRQILGQGPELLVQFQDESVVDDSQLPKDRFSAERLKGVDSTLKIQPAELGDSAMYLCASSPGQFNSYNEQFFGPGTRLTVL.